These T cell receptor beta chains were read from a single sample in a study of chronic HIV infection and antiretroviral therapy. TCRdb passed the 5' RACE reads through MiXCR, listing each CDR3 protein once. The sample has around 30,000 distinct CDR3 sequences, over 7% seen once. The sequencing sample was made of peripheral blood. These receptor sequences come from an adult who had HIV and had not received antiretroviral therapy, or was an uninfected healthy control (not recorded which). Both conserved end residues are part of each CDR3. A D gene is named only where the DNA matches it firmly. Clone size is stated in some rows and not others, as once, few, many or a class when expanded.

j_call: TRBJ2-3
v_call: TRBV10-3
clone_size: NA
d_call: TRBD2
cdr3_aa: CAITLTSGTDTQYF
cdr3_nt: TGTGCCATCACCTTGACTAGCGGCACAGATACGCAGTATTTT

j_call: TRBJ1-2
v_call: TRBV10-3
clone_size: many
d_call: NA
cdr3_aa: CAISRGRGYTF
cdr3_nt: TGTGCCATCAGTCGGGGAAGAGGCTACACCTTC

j_call: TRBJ1-1
v_call: TRBV10-3
clone_size: many
d_call: NA
cdr3_aa: CAISDRPGSEGSFF
cdr3_nt: TGTGCCATCAGCGACCGACCCGGGTCCGAAGGGTCTTTCTTT

j_call: TRBJ2-3
v_call: TRBV3-1
clone_size: NA
d_call: NA
cdr3_aa: CASSQREVIPDTQYF
cdr3_nt: TGTGCCAGCAGCCAGCGCGAGGTTATTCCAGATACGCAGTATTTT

j_call: TRBJ2-4
v_call: TRBV5-1
clone_size: many
d_call: NA
cdr3_aa: CASSLVWRQAKNIQYF
cdr3_nt: TGCGCCAGCAGCTTGGTTTGGCGCCAAGCCAAAAACATTCAGTACTTC

j_call: TRBJ2-4
v_call: TRBV20-1
clone_size: NA
d_call: NA
cdr3_aa: CSARRQGGNIQYF
cdr3_nt: TGCAGTGCGCGACGTCAAGGAGGGAACATTCAGTACTTC

j_call: TRBJ1-6
v_call: TRBV6-5
clone_size: NA
d_call: NA
cdr3_aa: CASSYSKLQANSPLHF
cdr3_nt: TGTGCCAGCAGTTACTCGAAATTACAGGCCAATTCACCCCTCCACTTT

j_call: TRBJ1-1
v_call: TRBV9
clone_size: NA
d_call: NA
cdr3_aa: CASRQGATPF
cdr3_nt: TGTGCCAGCCGCCAGGGAGCAACCCCGTTT

j_call: TRBJ1-4
v_call: TRBV29-1
clone_size: many
d_call: NA
cdr3_aa: CSVQAANEKLFF
cdr3_nt: TGCAGCGTTCAGGCGGCTAATGAAAAACTGTTTTTT

j_call: TRBJ1-4
v_call: TRBV5-5
clone_size: many
d_call: NA
cdr3_aa: CASRLTGSTNEKLFF
cdr3_nt: TGTGCCAGCAGATTAACAGGGTCAACTAATGAAAAACTGTTTTTT

j_call: TRBJ2-2
v_call: TRBV5-1
clone_size: few
d_call: TRBD2
cdr3_aa: CASSLLAGGPGGELFF
cdr3_nt: TGCGCCAGCAGCTTGCTAGCGGGAGGCCCTGGCGGGGAGCTGTTTTTT

j_call: TRBJ1-5
v_call: TRBV5-6
clone_size: NA
d_call: NA
cdr3_aa: CASSSGPQNQPQHF
cdr3_nt: TGTGCCAGCAGCTCGGGACCCCAAAATCAGCCCCAGCATTTT

j_call: TRBJ1-1
v_call: TRBV7-6
clone_size: NA
d_call: TRBD1
cdr3_aa: CASSLERGREAFF
cdr3_nt: TGTGCCAGCAGCTTAGAAAGGGGGCGGGAAGCTTTCTTT

j_call: TRBJ2-1
v_call: TRBV5-1
clone_size: many
d_call: NA
cdr3_aa: CASSLRDMGEQFF
cdr3_nt: TGCGCCAGCAGCCTGAGGGACATGGGTGAGCAGTTCTTC

j_call: TRBJ2-6
v_call: TRBV11-2
clone_size: many
d_call: NA
cdr3_aa: CASSLVTLGEATSGANVLTF
cdr3_nt: TGTGCCAGCAGCTTAGTAACGTTGGGGGAGGCAACCTCTGGGGCCAACGTCCTGACTTTC

j_call: TRBJ2-1
v_call: TRBV29-1
clone_size: NA
d_call: NA
cdr3_aa: CSVLGQEQFF
cdr3_nt: TGCAGCGTTCTAGGACAGGAGCAGTTCTTC

j_call: TRBJ2-1
v_call: TRBV10-1
clone_size: medium-sized
d_call: NA
cdr3_aa: CASSERESYNEQFF
cdr3_nt: TGCGCCAGCAGTGAGCGGGAGTCCTACAATGAGCAGTTCTTC

j_call: TRBJ1-2
v_call: TRBV2
clone_size: NA
d_call: NA
cdr3_aa: CASSEADYGYTF
cdr3_nt: TGTGCCAGCAGTGAAGCGGATTATGGCTACACCTTC

j_call: TRBJ2-1
v_call: TRBV4-1
clone_size: many
d_call: NA
cdr3_aa: CASSQDSGQSYNEQFF
cdr3_nt: TGCGCCAGCAGCCAAGATTCGGGACAATCCTACAATGAGCAGTTCTTC

j_call: TRBJ1-2
v_call: TRBV7-9
clone_size: NA
d_call: NA
cdr3_aa: CASSAGTWSGYTF
cdr3_nt: TGTGCCAGCAGTGCCGGGACATGGTCTGGCTACACCTTC

j_call: TRBJ2-1
v_call: TRBV4-1
clone_size: few
d_call: NA
cdr3_aa: CASRWDLDNEQFF
cdr3_nt: TGCGCCAGTAGGTGGGACCTCGACAATGAGCAGTTCTTC

j_call: TRBJ2-2
v_call: TRBV28
clone_size: NA
d_call: NA
cdr3_aa: CASSSGPGEENTGELFF
cdr3_nt: TGTGCCAGCAGTTCAGGGCCCGGGGAGGAGAACACCGGGGAGCTGTTTTTT

j_call: TRBJ1-3
v_call: TRBV29-1
clone_size: many
d_call: TRBD1
cdr3_aa: CSAGQAFGNTIYF
cdr3_nt: TGCAGCGCTGGACAGGCGTTTGGAAACACCATATATTTT

j_call: TRBJ1-5
v_call: TRBV27
clone_size: many
d_call: TRBD1
cdr3_aa: CASSFTGGNQPQHF
cdr3_nt: TGTGCCAGCAGTTTTACAGGGGGCAATCAGCCCCAGCATTTT

j_call: TRBJ1-1
v_call: TRBV29-1
clone_size: many
d_call: NA
cdr3_aa: CSVEGAVRLNTEAFF
cdr3_nt: TGCAGCGTTGAAGGTGCTGTCCGCCTGAACACTGAAGCTTTCTTT

j_call: TRBJ2-3
v_call: TRBV15
clone_size: few
d_call: TRBD1
cdr3_aa: CATSRKRAGGTDTQYF
cdr3_nt: TGTGCCACCAGCAGAAAGAGGGCAGGGGGAACAGATACGCAGTATTTT